One sample yielded the 27 T cell receptor beta chains listed below, sequenced in a study of beta chain features in type 1 diabetes listed by TCRdb under 2018. Study-wide conclusions, independent of this receptor: In all four CD4+ subsets, TCRB CDR3 length was moderately but significantly shorter in type 1 diabetes patients.

Libraries were built with the immunoSEQ multiplex PCR assay. All of the isolated RNA was reverse transcribed with the High Capacity cDNA Reverse Transcription Kit, so expressed TCRB transcripts were sequenced. The clones in this table, taken by TCRdb from immuneACCESS, are in-frame only. Not every clone is retained; where verified, under half of the shortfall comes from an unresolved V gene, and the cause of the rest is unknown. In all, the sample holds 250,000 to 300,000 clones, and approximately 25% of those were seen once. The top ten constitute 0.012% of the sample. Their antigens remain unidentified. Material: naive CD4+ T cells from blood. Sample cell subset or site, as interpreted from the label and publication: true naive CD4+ T cells. The receptors derive from a woman younger than 45 with type 1 diabetes.

A few counts support this clone. The chain uses TRBV28 and TRBJ2-1; TRBD2 matches 9 bases. The CDR3 is 13 amino acids. The germline V gene has CDR1 MDHEN and CDR2 SYDVKM. V was clipped by 3 bases and J by 8 bases; unmatched bases: 2. This CDR3 is CASSFAGGHEQFF. The CDR3 DNA follows: TGTGCCAGCAGTTTTGCGGGAGGGCATGAGCAGTTCTTC.

The chain carries TRBV7-9 and TRBJ2-5, with D tentatively TRBD2 (5 bases). Germline V gene lookup returns CDR1 SEHNR and CDR2 FQNEAQ (reference sequence). V was cut by 5 bases and J by 4 bases, with 11 bases left in between. The CDR3 loop spans 13 amino acids. CDR3 bases: TGTGCCAGCAGCCTGCAAGAGGGAGAGACCCAGTACTTC. Protein product: CASSLQEGETQYF.

The table lists this clone with a few counts. The chain links TRBV29-1 to TRBJ2-7, with a tentative D call TRBD1 (5 bases). The V gene lost 7 bases and the J gene lost 3 bases, with 13 bases spanning the gap. The CDR3 is 12 amino acids. CDR1 and CDR2 from the germline V gene are SQVTM and ANQGSEA. The CDR3 sequence is CSALGVNYEQYF. For the CDR3, the DNA is TGCAGCGCCCTAGGGGTTAACTACGAGCAGTACTTC.

This chain connects TRBV6-5 to TRBJ1-1; D remains ambiguous. The CDR3 totals 15 residues. Germline V gene data show CDR1 as MNHEY and CDR2 as SVGAGI. V lost 1 base, J lost 0 bases, and 9 bases lay in between. CDR3 in amino acids: CASSYLPGVNTEAFF. The DNA for the CDR3 is TGTGCCAGCAGTTACTTGCCGGGAGTGAACACTGAAGCTTTCTTT.

The J gene is TRBJ1-1, the V gene TRBV18; perhaps TRBD1 as D (6 bases). V dropped 5 bases and J dropped 1 base, with 11 bases sitting between them. CDR1 and CDR2 (germline): KGHSH, LQKENI. The CDR3 is made up of 14 amino acids. CDR3 in amino acids: CASSAWTANTEAFF. The CDR3 bases are TGTGCCAGCTCAGCCTGGACAGCGAACACTGAAGCTTTCTTT.

V and J are TRBV15 and TRBJ2-3; 9 bases match TRBD2. Germline-derived CDR1 and CDR2 are LNHNV and YYDKDF (reference sequence). This CDR3 is 16 amino acids long. The V gene end was trimmed by 3 bases and the J gene end by 0 bases; junction bases not matched to a gene: 4. For the CDR3, the DNA is TGTGCCACCAGCAGGACTAGCGGCTCTAGCACAGATACGCAGTATTTT. Its translation is CATSRTSGSSTDTQYF.

A few counts support this clone. The chain carries TRBV25-1 and TRBJ1-4; 10 bases align to TRBD1. Germline values: CDR1 MGHDK, CDR2 SYGVNS. This CDR3 has 16 residues. Trimming at V came to 2 bases and at J to 0 bases, leaving 0 bases not matched to a gene. CDR3: CASSEGQGATNEKLFF. CDR3 in DNA: TGTGCCAGCAGTGAAGGACAGGGGGCAACTAATGAAAAACTGTTTTTT.

V usage is TRBV4-1 and J usage is TRBJ2-3, with TRBD2 matching over 9 bases. V shed 1 base and J 4 bases; nucleotides not matched to a gene: 9. CDR3 length: 17 amino acids. Per the germline V gene, CDR1 is MGHRA and CDR2 is YSYEKL. CDR3 coding DNA: TGCGCCAGCAGCCAAGCCCCCTGGCGGGAGGGCTCAGATACGCAGTATTTT. It yields the protein CASSQAPWREGSDTQYF.

This clone was counted a few times. The V call is TRBV30, the J call TRBJ2-1, with a weak D call TRBD2 (6 bases). The CDR3 is 14 amino acids. Trimming pared 0 bases from V and 8 bases from J, leaving 14 bases between. Germline V gives CDR1 GTSNPN, CDR2 SVGIG (reference sequence). CDR3 nucleotide sequence: TGTGCCTGGAGTGTAGGAGGGAGTGGCGATGAGCAGTTCTTC. Amino acid sequence: CAWSVGGSGDEQFF. The variable domain in full, completed from reference TRBV30 and TRBJ2-1, reads SQTIHQWPATLVQPVGSPLSLECTVEGTSNPNLYWYRQAAGRGLQLLFYSVGIGQISSEVPQNLSASRPQDRQFILSSKKLLLSDSGFYLCAWSVGGSGDEQFFGPGTRLTVL.

The chain joins TRBV7-9 to TRBJ2-3; D possibly corresponds to TRBD1 (6 bases). V shed 5 bases and J shed 1 base, with 16 bases lying between them. Looked up from germline, CDR1 is SEHNR and CDR2 is FQNEAQ (reference sequence). The CDR3 is 16 residues long. The CDR3: CASSKSRQDRTDTQYF. CDR3 DNA: TGTGCCAGCAGCAAAAGTCGACAGGATCGCACAGATACGCAGTATTTT.

This clone has only a few counts. The V and J genes are TRBV7-3 and TRBJ2-5, with D maybe TRBD1 (5 bases). V lost 5 bases to trimming and J lost 2 bases, with 12 bases between them. The CDR3 length is 14 residues. Germline assignment: CDR1 SGHTA and CDR2 FQGTGA. In DNA form, the CDR3 reads TGTGCCAGCAGCCTTCAGGGCATTCAAGAGACCCAGTACTTC. Translation gives CASSLQGIQETQYF.

This clone was counted between two and nine times. The rearrangement links TRBV29-1 to TRBJ2-3; maybe TRBD2 (6 bases). From germline, CDR1 is SQVTM and CDR2 ANQGSEA. The V end lost 6 bases, the J end lost 5 bases, and 12 bases lay between the germline ends. CDR3 length: 12 amino acids. The CDR3 DNA sequence: TGCAGCGTCTACGGAGGGCGAGATACGCAGTATTTT. Residues: CSVYGGRDTQYF.

A word on this clone: The junction differs from germline at one of its ends, possibly a read error. The rearrangement uses TRBV28 and TRBJ2-6, with D possibly being TRBD1 (6 bases). There are 13 residues in the CDR3. The germline gives CDR1 MDHEN, CDR2 SYDVKM. The CDR3 coding sequence is TGTGCCAGCAGTTTAGAGGGGGTCAACGTCCTGACTTTC. Its protein product is CASSLEGVNVLTF.

This clone was observed a few times. This chain connects TRBV29-1 to TRBJ2-7, with 13 bases that match TRBD2. There are 14 residues in the CDR3. V lost 6 bases, J lost 3 bases, and 5 bases stayed unmatched. Germline CDR1 SQVTM, CDR2 ANQGSEA. The CDR3 is CSVIGTSGNYEQYF. The CDR3, as DNA: TGCAGCGTCATCGGGACTAGCGGGAACTACGAGCAGTACTTC.

The CDR3: CASSAILAGEPNEQFF. The CDR3 DNA reads TGTGCCAGCAGTGCCATCCTAGCGGGAGAACCCAATGAGCAGTTCTTC. V gene TRBV6-4 combines with J gene TRBJ2-1; 10 bases line up with TRBD2. The CDR3 is made up of 16 amino acids. CDR1 MRHNA and CDR2 SNTAGT come from the germline V gene. J gave up 6 bases and V 4 bases, and 9 bases lay outside the gene matches.

The rearrangement uses TRBV29-1 and TRBJ2-1, with 7 bases aligning to TRBD2. The CDR3 has 14 amino acids. The germline CDR1 and CDR2 sequences are SQVTM and ANQGSEA. V was clipped by 4 bases and J by 2 bases; unmatched bases: 5. CDR3: CSVGASGPYNEQFF. CDR3 nucleotide sequence: TGCAGCGTTGGGGCTAGCGGACCCTACAATGAGCAGTTCTTC.

This clone was picked up a small number of times. The chain combines TRBV11-2 with TRBJ2-1; 9 bases line up with TRBD2. V was pared by 6 bases and J by 0 bases, with 3 bases of the junction left unmatched. Germline V gene sequence: CDR1 SGHAT, CDR2 FQNNGV. The CDR3 sequence is 15 residues long. The chain's CDR3 is CASRLSGSSYNEQFF. The CDR3 region has the DNA TGTGCCAGCAGACTTAGCGGGAGCTCCTACAATGAGCAGTTCTTC.

The V gene is TRBV9, the J gene TRBJ2-1; D unresolved. CDR1 SGDLS and CDR2 YYNGEE come from the germline V gene. The CDR3 is 13 amino acids. V lost 3 bases to trimming and J lost 4 bases, with 8 bases between them. The CDR3 sequence: CASSGGTYNEQFF. The CDR3 nucleotides read TGTGCCAGCAGCGGCGGAACATACAATGAGCAGTTCTTC. The full variable domain, in which reference TRBV9 and TRBJ2-1 provide the parts outside the CDR3, is DSGVTQTPKHLITATGQRVTLRCSPRSGDLSVYWYQQSLDQGLQFLIQYYNGEERAKGNILERFSAQQFPDLHSELNLSSLELGDSALYFCASSGGTYNEQFFGPGTRLTVL.

This clone was detected a few times. CDR3 loop: CSVGAGIVEQYF. The CDR3 coding sequence is TGCAGCGTTGGGGCAGGGATTGTCGAGCAGTACTTC. The rearrangement joins TRBV29-1 to TRBJ2-7, with a possible D match to TRBD1 (5 bases). The CDR3 spans 12 residues. V lost 4 bases and J 6 bases, leaving 13 bases between the germline ends. Germline values: CDR1 SQVTM, CDR2 ANQGSEA.

V gene TRBV2 combines with J gene TRBJ2-7; weak D call: TRBD1 (5 bases). With 7 bases removed from V and 2 bases from J, the gap between germline ends came to 12 bases. CDR3 size: 13 residues. Germline CDR1 SNHLY, CDR2 FYNNEI. The CDR3 bases are TGTGCCAGCACCTCTGGGGCCGCCTACGAGCAGTACTTC. Protein sequence: CASTSGAAYEQYF.

The CDR3 loop reads CASSPSGLAGAGDTQYF. The DNA for the CDR3 is TGTGCCAGCAGCCCCAGCGGACTAGCGGGAGCCGGAGATACGCAGTATTTT. The chain employs TRBV7-9 and TRBJ2-3, with 13 bases lining up with TRBD2. Germline V gene lookup returns CDR1 SEHNR and CDR2 FQNEAQ (reference sequence). CDR3 length: 17 amino acids. Unmatched junction bases numbered 10, after V lost 5 bases and J lost 5 bases.

The genes are TRBV4-1 and TRBJ1-1; TRBD1 matches at 7 bases. CDR1 and CDR2 from the germline V gene are MGHRA and YSYEKL. With V trimmed by 4 bases and J by 1 base, 9 bases remained unmatched. CDR3 length: 16 amino acids. CDR3 sequence: CASSRQADRPNTEAFF. CDR3 in DNA: TGCGCCAGCAGCCGCCAAGCGGACAGGCCGAACACTGAAGCTTTCTTT.

This rearrangement joins TRBV18 to TRBJ2-1, with 7 bases matching TRBD1. CDR3 length: 15 residues. Germline V lookup: CDR1 KGHSH, CDR2 LQKENI. Trimming took 4 bases from V and 4 from J; bases not matched to a gene: 7. The CDR3 region is CASSLPGTAYNEQFF. In nucleotides, the CDR3 is TGTGCCAGCTCACTCCCCGGGACAGCTTACAATGAGCAGTTCTTC.

V and J are TRBV4-1 and TRBJ2-6; 10 positions match TRBD1. V was clipped by 4 bases and J by 0 bases; unmatched bases: 9. This CDR3 is built from 19 residues. Germline assignment: CDR1 MGHRA and CDR2 YSYEKL. CDR3 coding DNA: TGCGCCAGCAGCCTACCGAGACAGGGGGCCAGCTCTGGGGCCAACGTCCTGACTTTC. This encodes CASSLPRQGASSGANVLTF.

A few counts support this clone. V usage is TRBV6-5 and J usage is TRBJ2-1, with 11 bases aligning to TRBD2. J was trimmed by 2 bases and V by 4 bases; bases with no gene match: 4. The germline V gene has CDR1 MNHEY and CDR2 SVGAGI. The CDR3 length is 16 residues. This chain's CDR3 is CASSLLAGEPYNEQFF. CDR3 DNA sequence: TGTGCCAGCAGTTTACTAGCGGGAGAGCCCTACAATGAGCAGTTCTTC.

There are a few counts of this clone. The same CDR3 arises from other DNA sequences in this sample as well. This chain links TRBV7-3 with TRBJ2-6; D call uncertain. This CDR3 is 13 amino acids long. Germline V gene data show CDR1 as SGHTA and CDR2 as FQGTGA. The V and J ends lost 4 bases and 1 base respectively, with 2 bases between them. The CDR3 bases are TGTGCCAGCAGCTCGTCTGGGGCCAACGTCCTGACTTTC. Amino acids: CASSSSGANVLTF. The variable domain in full, with the rest retrieved from reference TRBV7-3 and TRBJ2-6, is GAGVSQTPSNKVTEKGKYVELRCDPISGHTALYWYRQSLGQGPEFLIYFQGTGAADDSGLPNDRFFAVRPEGSVSTLKIQRTERGDSAVYLCASSSSGANVLTFGAGSRLTVL.

The table lists this clone with a few counts. The rearrangement joins TRBV30 to TRBJ2-7, with a possible D match to TRBD1 (5 bases). The CDR3 covers 13 residues. Trimming pared 0 bases from V and 6 bases from J, leaving 12 bases between. The germline V gene has CDR1 GTSNPN and CDR2 SVGIG (reference sequence). CDR3 amino acids: CAWSVIRGAEQYF. The CDR3 coding sequence is TGTGCCTGGAGTGTAATTAGGGGTGCCGAGCAGTACTTC.